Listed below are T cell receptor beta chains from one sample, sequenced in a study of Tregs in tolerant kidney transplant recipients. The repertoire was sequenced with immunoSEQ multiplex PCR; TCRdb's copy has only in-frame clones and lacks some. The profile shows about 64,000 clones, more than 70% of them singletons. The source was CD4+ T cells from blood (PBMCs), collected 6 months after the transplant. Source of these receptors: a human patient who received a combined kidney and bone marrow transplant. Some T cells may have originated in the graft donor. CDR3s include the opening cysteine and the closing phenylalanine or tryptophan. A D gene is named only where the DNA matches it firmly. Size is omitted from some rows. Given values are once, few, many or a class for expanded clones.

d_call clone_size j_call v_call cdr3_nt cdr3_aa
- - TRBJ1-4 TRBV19 TGTGCCAGTAGTATAGATCTCGGCGGGGAGAATGAAAAACTGTTTTTT CASSIDLGGENEKLFF
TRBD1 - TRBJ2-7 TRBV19 TGTGCCAGTAGTCCACAGGGGTCTGGCTACGAGCAGTACTTC CASSPQGSGYEQYF
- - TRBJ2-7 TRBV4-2 TGTGCCAGCAGCCAAGATAGACAGCACCAGTACTTC CASSQDRQHQYF
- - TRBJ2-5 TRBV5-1 TGCGCCAGCAGCCCTCTGGGGGGGCAAGGCCAAGAGACCCAGTACTTC CASSPLGGQGQETQYF
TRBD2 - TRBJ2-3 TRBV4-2 TGTGCCAGCAGCCAAGAAAGGTGGGCTAGCGGACCCACAGATACGCAGTATTTT CASSQERWASGPTDTQYF
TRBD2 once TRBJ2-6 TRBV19 TGTGCCAGTAGTCCCCACCCGGGACTAGTCGGGGCACCTGGGGCCAACGTCCTGACTTTC CASSPHPGLVGAPGANVLTF
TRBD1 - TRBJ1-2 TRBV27 TGTGCCAGCAGTCGACAGGGGACTGGCTACACCTTC CASSRQGTGYTF
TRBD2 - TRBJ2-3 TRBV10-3 TGTGCCATCAGTGAGTCGGGGCGGGGGGGAGTCGCAGATACGCAGTATTTT CAISESGRGGVADTQYF
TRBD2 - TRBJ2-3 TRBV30 TGTGCCTGGATGGCTAGCGGGTCTAAGCAGTATTTT CAWMASGSKQYF
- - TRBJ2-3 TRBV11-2 TGTGCCAGCAGTCTTATTTTATTTCCCGGTACGCAGTATTTT CASSLILFPGTQYF
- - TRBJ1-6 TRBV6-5 TGTGCCAGCAGTTACTCACCGGTTCTATCTAATTCACCCCTCCACTTT CASSYSPVLSNSPLHF
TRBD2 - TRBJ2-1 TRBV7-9 TGTGCCAGCAGCTCGAATCTAGCGGGATCTGAGCAGTTCTTC CASSSNLAGSEQFF
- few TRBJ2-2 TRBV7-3 TGTGCCAGCAGCTTAGGGCTAAACACCGGGGAGCTGTTTTTT CASSLGLNTGELFF
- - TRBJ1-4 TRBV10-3 TGTGCCATCAAGGACTCAACTAATGAAAAACTGTTTTTT CAIKDSTNEKLFF
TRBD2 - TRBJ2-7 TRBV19 TGTGCCAGTACCCGGTACGGGACTAGCGGTGCGCTGTACGAGCAGTACTTC CASTRYGTSGALYEQYF
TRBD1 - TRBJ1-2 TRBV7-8 TGTGCCAGCAGCTTCCAAAGACAGGGAGTCGGCTACACCTTC CASSFQRQGVGYTF
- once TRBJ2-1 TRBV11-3 TGTGCCAGCACCCCAGCAAGGGGATACAATGAGCAGTTCTTC CASTPARGYNEQFF
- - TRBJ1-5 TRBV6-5 TGTGCCAGCAGTTACTCGAGGTCGGCGAGTCAGCCCCAGCATTTT CASSYSRSASQPQHF
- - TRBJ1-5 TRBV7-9 TGTGCCAGCAGCTTAGACGGTAAACCCCAGCATTTT CASSLDGKPQHF
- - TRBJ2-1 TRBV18 TGTGCCAGCTCACCACCGGACATCGGAGATGAGCAGTTCTTC CASSPPDIGDEQFF
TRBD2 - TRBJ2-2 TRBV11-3 TGTGCCAGCAGCCCACTAGCGGGCAACACCGGGGAGCTGTTTTTT CASSPLAGNTGELFF
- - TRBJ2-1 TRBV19 TGTGCCAGTAGTACCGCGTCGATCGGGAGCACCACACACAATGAGCAGTTCTTC CASSTASIGSTTHNEQFF
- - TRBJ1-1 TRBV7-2 TGTGCCAGCAGCCGACGAGTGGGGCTTGTAACTGAAGCTTTCTTT CASSRRVGLVTEAFF